A selection of T cell receptor beta chains follows, all from one sample in a study of cytomegalovirus exposure and HLA in healthy donors. Using immunoSEQ multiplex PCR, the repertoire was profiled, and TCRdb retains in-frame clones only, with some absent. In the table there are some 67,000 clones, around 89% of which are singletons. The sequenced material came from PBMCs. The receptors originated from a woman in her twenties or thirties in good health and CMV-seropositive. Each CDR3 is given with its conserved first and last residue. The D gene is left open where the match is weak. The size field is filled for only some rows; it gives once, few, many or a size class.

v_call: TRBV7-9; d_call: TRBD1; j_call: TRBJ2-7; clone_size: -; cdr3_aa: CASSLAGQGVFEQYF; cdr3_nt: TGTGCCAGCAGCTTAGCGGGACAGGGAGTATTCGAGCAGTACTTC
v_call: TRBV2; d_call: TRBD1; j_call: TRBJ1-1; clone_size: -; cdr3_aa: CASRGTEPNTEAFF; cdr3_nt: TGTGCCAGCAGGGGGACAGAACCGAACACTGAAGCTTTCTTT
v_call: TRBV15; d_call: TRBD1; j_call: TRBJ1-2; clone_size: -; cdr3_aa: CAFRQGTATNYGYTF; cdr3_nt: TGTGCGTTCCGACAAGGGACAGCCACTAACTATGGCTACACCTTC
v_call: TRBV11-3; d_call: TRBD2; j_call: TRBJ2-7; clone_size: -; cdr3_aa: CASSLDSGSSYEQYF; cdr3_nt: TGTGCCAGCAGCTTAGATAGCGGGAGTTCCTACGAGCAGTACTTC
v_call: TRBV18; d_call: -; j_call: TRBJ2-3; clone_size: -; cdr3_aa: CASSQQELPTDTQYF; cdr3_nt: TGTGCCAGCTCCCAACAGGAGCTCCCGACAGATACGCAGTATTTT
v_call: TRBV28; d_call: TRBD2; j_call: TRBJ2-2; clone_size: -; cdr3_aa: CASSTTLWTGGLAGYTGELFF; cdr3_nt: TGTGCCAGCAGTACAACCCTTTGGACGGGGGGACTAGCGGGATACACCGGGGAGCTGTTTTTT
v_call: TRBV18; d_call: TRBD1; j_call: TRBJ2-7; clone_size: -; cdr3_aa: CASSPLGRTGPHEQYF; cdr3_nt: TGTGCCAGCTCACCCCTAGGACGGACAGGGCCCCACGAGCAGTACTTC
v_call: TRBV6-6; d_call: TRBD2; j_call: TRBJ2-7; clone_size: once; cdr3_aa: CASRKREGFPEQYF; cdr3_nt: TGTGCCAGCAGAAAGCGGGAGGGCTTCCCCGAGCAGTACTTC
v_call: TRBV28; d_call: TRBD1; j_call: TRBJ1-2; clone_size: -; cdr3_aa: CASRGQPYGYTF; cdr3_nt: TGTGCCAGCAGGGGACAGCCTTATGGCTACACCTTC
v_call: TRBV29-1; d_call: -; j_call: TRBJ1-1; clone_size: -; cdr3_aa: CSVLDSINTEAFF; cdr3_nt: TGCAGCGTTTTAGACAGCATCAACACTGAAGCTTTCTTT
v_call: TRBV11-2; d_call: -; j_call: TRBJ1-4; clone_size: -; cdr3_aa: CASSLGQFNEKLFF; cdr3_nt: TGTGCCAGCAGCTTAGGCCAGTTTAATGAAAAACTGTTTTTT
v_call: TRBV7-2; d_call: -; j_call: TRBJ1-1; clone_size: -; cdr3_aa: CASLQGNTEAFF; cdr3_nt: TGTGCCAGCCTACAGGGGAACACTGAAGCTTTCTTT
v_call: TRBV19; d_call: -; j_call: TRBJ2-7; clone_size: -; cdr3_aa: CASSISPSNYEQYF; cdr3_nt: TGTGCCAGTAGTATAAGCCCTTCTAACTACGAGCAGTACTTC
v_call: TRBV7-2; d_call: TRBD2; j_call: TRBJ2-5; clone_size: -; cdr3_aa: CASSPQIAGEETQYF; cdr3_nt: TGTGCCAGCAGCCCTCAAATAGCGGGCGAAGAGACCCAGTACTTC
v_call: TRBV5-4; d_call: TRBD1; j_call: TRBJ2-7; clone_size: once; cdr3_aa: CASSLGQGVTYEQYF; cdr3_nt: TGTGCCAGCAGCTTGGGACAGGGGGTCACCTACGAGCAGTACTTC
v_call: TRBV6-5; d_call: -; j_call: TRBJ2-1; clone_size: -; cdr3_aa: CASSYSGSMNNEQFF; cdr3_nt: TGTGCCAGCAGTTACAGTGGGAGTATGAACAATGAGCAGTTCTTC
v_call: TRBV10-2; d_call: TRBD2; j_call: TRBJ2-3; clone_size: -; cdr3_aa: CASSSLMGGRTSFTDTQYF; cdr3_nt: TGCGCCAGCAGTTCTCTTATGGGCGGGAGGACCTCCTTCACAGATACGCAGTATTTT
v_call: TRBV28; d_call: -; j_call: TRBJ1-2; clone_size: -; cdr3_aa: CASSLQGGRGPSFYGYTF; cdr3_nt: TGTGCCAGCAGTTTACAGGGCGGCAGGGGTCCCTCTTTCTATGGCTACACCTTC
v_call: TRBV18; d_call: TRBD2; j_call: TRBJ2-7; clone_size: -; cdr3_aa: CASSSPNSGSYEQYF; cdr3_nt: TGTGCCAGCTCATCCCCGAATAGCGGGAGCTACGAGCAGTACTTC
v_call: TRBV27; d_call: -; j_call: TRBJ1-5; clone_size: -; cdr3_aa: CASSFGGGQPQHF; cdr3_nt: TGTGCCAGCAGTTTCGGGGGTGGCCAGCCCCAGCATTTT
v_call: TRBV30; d_call: -; j_call: TRBJ2-2; clone_size: -; cdr3_aa: CAWSSTRQSFANTGELFF; cdr3_nt: TGTGCCTGGAGTTCAACCCGACAGTCCTTTGCGAACACCGGGGAGCTGTTTTTT
v_call: TRBV18; d_call: TRBD2; j_call: TRBJ2-1; clone_size: -; cdr3_aa: CASSPTSGRRYNEQFF; cdr3_nt: TGTGCCAGCTCACCCACTAGCGGGAGGCGGTACAATGAGCAGTTCTTC
v_call: TRBV18; d_call: -; j_call: TRBJ1-2; clone_size: -; cdr3_aa: CASSHYRDANYGYTF; cdr3_nt: TGTGCCAGCTCACACTACAGGGACGCTAACTATGGCTACACCTTC
v_call: TRBV28; d_call: TRBD1; j_call: TRBJ2-7; clone_size: -; cdr3_aa: CASSPTTPRTGFSYEQYF; cdr3_nt: TGTGCCAGCAGTCCTACGACCCCTAGGACAGGGTTTTCATACGAGCAGTACTTC
v_call: TRBV30; d_call: TRBD1; j_call: TRBJ1-4; clone_size: -; cdr3_aa: CACKGQNNEKLFF; cdr3_nt: TGTGCCTGTAAGGGACAGAATAATGAAAAACTGTTTTTT
v_call: TRBV5-1; d_call: TRBD1; j_call: TRBJ2-7; clone_size: -; cdr3_aa: CASSLQGADYEQYF; cdr3_nt: TGCGCCAGCAGCTTACAGGGGGCCGACTACGAGCAGTACTTC
v_call: TRBV19; d_call: -; j_call: TRBJ1-1; clone_size: -; cdr3_aa: CASRSSPNTEAFF; cdr3_nt: TGTGCCAGCCGGAGTAGCCCGAACACTGAAGCTTTCTTT
v_call: TRBV4-1; d_call: TRBD2; j_call: TRBJ2-5; clone_size: once; cdr3_aa: CASSHFSSGRAGETQYF; cdr3_nt: TGCGCCAGCAGCCACTTCTCTAGCGGGAGAGCGGGGGAGACCCAGTACTTC
v_call: TRBV5-4; d_call: TRBD2; j_call: TRBJ2-1; clone_size: -; cdr3_aa: CASSLKREDYNEQFF; cdr3_nt: TGTGCCAGCAGCTTGAAGCGGGAGGATTACAATGAGCAGTTCTTC
v_call: TRBV27; d_call: -; j_call: TRBJ2-5; clone_size: once; cdr3_aa: CASSRGTGEQYF; cdr3_nt: TGTGCCAGCAGTAGGGGTACGGGAGAGCAGTACTTC
v_call: TRBV6-1; d_call: -; j_call: TRBJ1-2; clone_size: -; cdr3_aa: CASSELTGHYGYTF; cdr3_nt: TGTGCCAGCAGTGAATTAACAGGGCACTATGGCTACACCTTC
v_call: TRBV25-1; d_call: TRBD1; j_call: TRBJ2-7; clone_size: -; cdr3_aa: CASSGGTDSSYEQYF; cdr3_nt: TGTGCCAGCAGTGGGGGGACAGACAGCTCCTACGAGCAGTACTTC
v_call: TRBV28; d_call: -; j_call: TRBJ2-7; clone_size: -; cdr3_aa: CASSPLGGAVSYEQYF; cdr3_nt: TGTGCCAGCAGTCCTCTTGGCGGGGCGGTCTCCTACGAGCAGTACTTC
v_call: TRBV19; d_call: TRBD2; j_call: TRBJ2-5; clone_size: -; cdr3_aa: CASRLAGEGETQYF; cdr3_nt: TGTGCCAGTAGACTAGCGGGAGAGGGAGAGACCCAGTACTTC
v_call: TRBV7-6; d_call: TRBD1; j_call: TRBJ2-1; clone_size: -; cdr3_aa: CASSGGGTGSIGEQFF; cdr3_nt: TGTGCCAGCAGTGGGGGGGGGACAGGGTCGATTGGGGAGCAGTTCTTC
v_call: TRBV29-1; d_call: -; j_call: TRBJ1-2; clone_size: -; cdr3_aa: CSVNRDSSLYGYTF; cdr3_nt: TGCAGCGTTAACCGGGACTCTAGTCTATATGGCTACACCTTC
v_call: TRBV6-1; d_call: -; j_call: TRBJ1-5; clone_size: -; cdr3_aa: CASLDPGSSNQPQHF; cdr3_nt: TGTGCCAGCTTAGACCCGGGAAGTAGCAATCAGCCCCAGCATTTT
v_call: TRBV18; d_call: -; j_call: TRBJ1-1; clone_size: -; cdr3_aa: CASSPTPVNTEAFF; cdr3_nt: TGTGCCAGCTCACCAACGCCGGTTAACACTGAAGCTTTCTTT
v_call: TRBV7-2; d_call: TRBD2; j_call: TRBJ2-2; clone_size: -; cdr3_aa: CASSPTSGRQNTGELFF; cdr3_nt: TGTGCCAGCAGCCCCACAAGCGGGAGGCAGAACACCGGGGAGCTGTTTTTT
v_call: TRBV13; d_call: -; j_call: TRBJ1-2; clone_size: -; cdr3_aa: CASSFRGFIGYTF; cdr3_nt: TGTGCCAGCAGCTTTAGGGGCTTTATCGGCTACACCTTC
v_call: TRBV27; d_call: -; j_call: TRBJ2-5; clone_size: -; cdr3_aa: CASSLFGRNAKETQYF; cdr3_nt: TGTGCCAGCAGTTTATTTGGGCGAAACGCGAAAGAGACCCAGTACTTC
v_call: TRBV29-1; d_call: TRBD1; j_call: TRBJ2-7; clone_size: once; cdr3_aa: CSARLQGRLPYEQYF; cdr3_nt: TGCAGTGCTAGGCTACAGGGGCGCCTCCCCTACGAGCAGTACTTC
v_call: TRBV9; d_call: TRBD2; j_call: TRBJ2-3; clone_size: -; cdr3_aa: CASSPGLAGSTDTQYF; cdr3_nt: TGTGCCAGCAGCCCCGGACTAGCGGGAAGCACAGATACGCAGTATTTT
v_call: TRBV2; d_call: TRBD2; j_call: TRBJ2-1; clone_size: -; cdr3_aa: CASSDSGIGTSGVSSYNEQFF; cdr3_nt: TGTGCCAGCAGTGATTCCGGGATTGGGACTAGCGGGGTAAGCTCCTACAATGAGCAGTTCTTC
v_call: TRBV19; d_call: -; j_call: TRBJ2-7; clone_size: once; cdr3_aa: CASSIGRDYEQYF; cdr3_nt: TGTGCCAGTAGTATTGGGCGGGACTACGAGCAGTACTTC
v_call: TRBV2; d_call: TRBD2; j_call: TRBJ2-7; clone_size: -; cdr3_aa: CASSGLSGREPYEQYF; cdr3_nt: TGTGCCAGCAGCGGGCTCAGCGGGAGGGAACCCTACGAGCAGTACTTC
v_call: TRBV9; d_call: TRBD1; j_call: TRBJ1-2; clone_size: -; cdr3_aa: CASNPGQANYGYTF; cdr3_nt: TGTGCCAGCAATCCGGGACAGGCTAACTATGGCTACACCTTC